These 21 T cell receptor beta chains were sequenced from one sample in a study of long-term antiretroviral therapy in people with HIV. Survey-level resolution applied to immunoSEQ assay v3.0. Clones were read by immunoSEQ multiplex PCR, and TCRdb kept only the in-frame ones, dropping some. The sample consists of tens of thousands of clones, about 89% of them appearing once. Sequences were derived from unsorted PBMCs, sampled 0.1 years before starting antiretroviral therapy. Receptor source: a woman in her forties or fifties with HIV.

J is TRBJ1-1 and V is TRBV29-1, with D possibly TRBD1 on 5 matching bases. There are 11 residues in the CDR3. Germline V gene sequence: CDR1 SQVTM, CDR2 ANQGSEA. Trimming pared 7 bases from V and 5 bases from J, leaving 11 bases between. CDR3 loop: CSALRGTEAFF. The CDR3 region has the DNA TGCAGCGCCCTGAGGGGAACTGAAGCTTTCTTT.

This chain links TRBV10-1 with TRBJ1-1, with a weak D call TRBD1 (5 bases). Germline-derived CDR1 and CDR2 are WNHNN and SYGVQD (reference sequence). Trimming took off 4 bases at V and 0 bases at J, with 6 bases between the two ends. The CDR3 is made up of 13 amino acids. The CDR3 region has the DNA TGCGCCAGCAGTGGACAGTTGAACACTGAAGCTTTCTTT. Translation gives CASSGQLNTEAFF.

The chain joins TRBV5-6 to TRBJ2-1; D may be TRBD1 (6 bases). The CDR3 has 15 amino acids. V shed 0 bases and J shed 7 bases, with 14 bases lying between them. Germline loops: CDR1 SGHDT, CDR2 YYEEEE. In nucleotides, the CDR3 is TGTGCCAGCAGCTTGGGGACAGTGAGGAGGAATGAGCAGTTCTTC. Its translation: CASSLGTVRRNEQFF. The whole variable domain, filled in from reference TRBV5-6 and TRBJ2-1, reads DAGVTQSPTHLIKTRGQQVTLRCSPKSGHDTVSWYQQALGQGPQFIFQYYEEEERQRGNFPDRFSGHQFPNYSSELNVNALLLGDSALYLCASSLGTVRRNEQFFGPGTRLTVL.

V and J are TRBV7-6 and TRBJ2-1; D gene unclear. Looked up from germline, CDR1 is SGHVS and CDR2 is FNYEAQ. V gave up 1 base and J gave up 6 bases, with 4 bases separating them. The CDR3 has 12 residues. The DNA for the CDR3 is TGTGCCAGCAGCTTAGTCGGCAATGAGCAGTTCTTC. Protein: CASSLVGNEQFF.

The V and J genes are TRBV5-5 and TRBJ1-2; 7 bases agree with TRBD1. The CDR3 runs to 14 residues. Germline trimming cut 2 bases from V and 8 bases from J; bases unmatched to any gene: 9. The V gene's germline CDR1 is SGHKS and CDR2 YYEKEE (reference sequence). This chain's CDR3 is CASSLRGPAEGYTF. As DNA, the CDR3 is TGTGCCAGCAGCTTAAGGGGGCCTGCGGAGGGCTACACCTTC.

This chain uses TRBV6-5 with TRBJ1-2; 10 bases map to TRBD1. V was pared by 1 base and J by 5 bases, with 1 base of the junction left unmatched. CDR3 length: 14 amino acids. The germline V gene has CDR1 MNHEY and CDR2 SVGAGI. CDR3 protein: CASSYWGQGYGYTF. The CDR3, as DNA: TGTGCCAGCAGTTACTGGGGACAGGGGTATGGCTACACCTTC.

J is TRBJ1-6 and V is TRBV11-1; 9 bases match TRBD1. The trim removed 7 bases at V and 7 bases at J, leaving 8 bases unmatched. Germline CDR1 reads SGHAT; CDR2 reads FQDESV (reference sequence). The CDR3 has 15 residues. The CDR3 bases are TGTGCCAGCACCATGGGGACAGGGCGGAATTCACCCCTCCACTTT. Translated, it gives CASTMGTGRNSPLHF.

This chain uses TRBV15 with TRBJ1-6, with 7 bases identical to TRBD1. With 1 base clipped from V and 10 bases from J, the junction kept 10 bases outside the gene matches. Looked up from germline, CDR1 is LNHNV and CDR2 is YYDKDF (reference sequence). The CDR3 runs to 16 residues. CDR3 amino acids: CATSRAGDSGTSPLHF. The CDR3 nucleotides are TGTGCCACCAGCAGAGCAGGGGACAGTGGTACATCACCCCTCCACTTT.

The chain carries TRBV2 and TRBJ2-3, with no clear D. This CDR3 has 16 amino acids. Germline V lookup: CDR1 SNHLY, CDR2 FYNNEI. V was trimmed by 0 bases and J by 0 bases, leaving 10 bases between them. The CDR3 region has the DNA TGTGCCAGCAGTGAAGCAACGGCTACTAGCACAGATACGCAGTATTTT. This sequence encodes CASSEATATSTDTQYF.

This rearrangement joins TRBV5-1 to TRBJ2-2; TRBD2 might be the D (6 bases). Germline assignment: CDR1 SGHRS and CDR2 YFSETQ. CDR3 size: 14 residues. Trimming left V 4 bases short and J 4 bases short, with 11 bases between. The CDR3 loop reads CASSQTSLTGELFF. CDR3 sequence (DNA): TGCGCCAGCAGCCAAACTAGCCTCACCGGGGAGCTGTTTTTT.

The V gene is TRBV2, the J gene TRBJ1-5; D remains unclear. Trimming removed 6 bases at V and 4 bases at J, with 10 bases between. The CDR3 is 13 amino acids. Looked up from germline, CDR1 is SNHLY and CDR2 is FYNNEI. Written as DNA, the CDR3 is TGTGCCAGCAGACCGGACGGGAATCAGCCCCAGCATTTT. This translates into CASRPDGNQPQHF.

The chain combines TRBV7-3 with TRBJ2-7; 10 nucleotides align to TRBD1. CDR1 is SGHTA, CDR2 FQGTGA, per germline. After removal of 5 bases from V and 2 bases from J, the junction contained 9 bases not matched to a gene. This CDR3 is built from 16 residues. The CDR3 here is CASSPNGQGGTYEQYF. CDR3 bases: TGTGCCAGCAGCCCCAACGGACAGGGGGGGACCTACGAGCAGTACTTC. The full variable domain, in which reference TRBV7-3 and TRBJ2-7 provide the parts outside the CDR3, is GAGVSQTPSNKVTEKGKYVELRCDPISGHTALYWYRQSLGQGPEFLIYFQGTGAADDSGLPNDRFFAVRPEGSVSTLKIQRTERGDSAVYLCASSPNGQGGTYEQYFGPGTRLTVT.

The V and J genes are TRBV14 and TRBJ1-4; 8 bases are a match to TRBD1. V was pared by 4 bases and J by 5 bases, with 3 bases of the junction left unmatched. There are 14 residues in the CDR3. CDR1 is SGHDN and CDR2 is FVKESK in the germline V gene. CDR3 DNA sequence: TGTGCCAGCAGCCCCGGGACAGGAAATGAAAAACTGTTTTTT. Translating gives CASSPGTGNEKLFF.

The chain recombines TRBV9 with TRBJ1-3, with D uncertain. Trimming removed 3 bases from V and 0 bases from J, with 10 bases in between. The CDR3 totals 15 residues. Germline lookup yields CDR1 SGDLS and CDR2 YYNGEE. CDR3 residues: CASSAGWGSGNTIYF. The CDR3 nucleotides read TGTGCCAGCAGCGCGGGGTGGGGCTCTGGAAACACCATATATTTT.

The gene calls are TRBV7-3 and TRBJ1-2; the match to TRBD1 covers 7 bases. With V trimmed by 5 bases and J by 4 bases, 7 bases remained unmatched. From germline, CDR1 is SGHTA and CDR2 FQGTGA. There are 14 residues in the CDR3. The CDR3 bases are TGTGCCAGCAGCGGCCCGGACAGGCGCTATGGCTACACCTTC. Residues: CASSGPDRRYGYTF.

This chain links TRBV28 with TRBJ2-7, with 12 bases aligning to TRBD1. The CDR3 extends over 15 amino acids. The junction had 9 bases not matched to a gene; V was cut back by 5 bases and J by 7 bases. Germline V CDR1 and CDR2: MDHEN, SYDVKM. The CDR3 protein is CASSPSGQGAGEQYF. The DNA of the CDR3 is TGTGCCAGCAGTCCCTCGGGACAGGGGGCGGGAGAGCAGTACTTC.

The rearrangement joins TRBV10-3 to TRBJ1-1; D is possibly TRBD1 (6 bases). The germline V gene has CDR1 ENHRY and CDR2 SYGVKD. V was pared by 4 bases and J by 1 base, with 10 bases between. This CDR3 region has 14 residues. In nucleotides, the CDR3 is TGTGCCATCAGTGCCCAACAGGGGAACACTGAAGCTTTCTTT. Protein product: CAISAQQGNTEAFF.

The CDR3 region is CASSVGAGSYNSPLHF. In DNA, the CDR3 is TGTGCCAGCAGCGTAGGTGCAGGCTCCTATAATTCACCCCTCCACTTT. The genes are TRBV9 and TRBJ1-6; unclear D gene. The V gene lost 0 bases and the J gene lost 0 bases, with 7 bases spanning the gap. The CDR3 is 16 residues long. The germline gives CDR1 SGDLS, CDR2 YYNGEE.

This sequence joins TRBV7-9 and TRBJ1-2; no definite D call. V was clipped by 4 bases and J by 4 bases, with 25 bases between them. This CDR3 is built from 18 residues. Germline lookup yields CDR1 SEHNR and CDR2 FQNEAQ (reference sequence). This chain's CDR3 is CASSSTTGRPFTSYGYTF. The CDR3 DNA reads TGTGCCAGCAGCTCGACCACCGGACGCCCCTTTACTTCCTATGGCTACACCTTC.

This chain joins TRBV5-6 and TRBJ1-6; D not certain. The germline gives CDR1 SGHDT, CDR2 YYEEEE. CDR3 length: 16 residues. V was cut by 4 bases and J by 0 bases, with 11 bases left in between. The CDR3: CASSPAGSSYNSPLHF. As DNA, the CDR3 is TGTGCCAGCAGCCCGGCCGGGAGCTCCTATAATTCACCCCTCCACTTT.

This sequence joins TRBV6-1 and TRBJ2-1; 9 positions match TRBD1. This CDR3 has 14 amino acids. CDR1 is MNHNS and CDR2 is SASEGT in the germline V gene. The V and J ends lost 6 bases and 6 bases, in that order; junction bases with no gene match: 6. The CDR3 loop reads CASSWDRESNEQFF. The CDR3 DNA follows: TGTGCCAGCAGCTGGGACAGGGAATCCAATGAGCAGTTCTTC.